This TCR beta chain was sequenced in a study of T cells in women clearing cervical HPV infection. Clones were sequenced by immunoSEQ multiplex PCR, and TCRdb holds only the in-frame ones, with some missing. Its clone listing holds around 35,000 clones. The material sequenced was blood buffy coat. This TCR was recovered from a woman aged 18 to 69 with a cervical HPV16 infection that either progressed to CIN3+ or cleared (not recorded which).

CDR3 DNA, as far as it was read: TGTGCCAGCTCACCGAGGACAGGGAGTGGAGAGACC. This gives the protein CASSPRTGSGET. The whole CDR3 sequence is CASSPRTGSGETQYF. The chain is built from TRBV18 and TRBJ2-5, with TRBD1 matching over 8 bases. The read stops 3 residues short of the end of the CDR3; the missing end is completed from the germline J gene. The CDR3 has 15 amino acids. Germline V CDR1 and CDR2: KGHSH, LQKENI. V was clipped by 3 bases and J by 4 bases; unmatched bases: 7.